These T cell receptor beta chains were read from a single sample in a study of blood T cell repertoires in COVID-19. The data were produced by immunoSEQ multiplex PCR, yet TCRdb's version contains in-frame clones alone and is incomplete. The sample carries 210,000 or so clones, 87% recorded once. Sequenced sample: PBMCs or T cells enriched from blood (not recorded which). These receptors were obtained from a man aged 30-40 years who had recovered from COVID-19. Both conserved end residues are part of each CDR3. The D gene is left open where the match is weak. Size tells how often a clone was seen (once, few, many) or the class of an expanded clone, and some rows leave it out.

d_call j_call clone_size v_call cdr3_nt cdr3_aa
- TRBJ1-1 - TRBV15 TGTGCCACCAGCAGAGATGGGGGGGCGAAGACGGGACTGAACACTGAAGCTTTCTTT CATSRDGGAKTGLNTEAFF
TRBD2 TRBJ2-3 - TRBV19 TGTGCCAGTAACACGGGACTAGCGGGACTCACAGATACGCAGTATTTT CASNTGLAGLTDTQYF
TRBD1 TRBJ2-3 - TRBV5-4 TGTGCCAGCAGCTCGAAGACGGGACAGGGGAGAGATACGCAGTATTTT CASSSKTGQGRDTQYF
- TRBJ1-5 - TRBV20-1 TGCAGTGCTAGCGGCAATCAGCCCCAGCATTTT CSASGNQPQHF
TRBD1 TRBJ2-5 few TRBV7-2 TGTGCCAGCAGCTTATTTGTGCGACAGGGGTTTCGGGAGACCCAGTACTTC CASSLFVRQGFRETQYF
- TRBJ1-5 - TRBV12-3/TRBV12-4 TGTGCCAGCAGTTTCTCCAGGAATCAGCCCCAGCATTTT CASSFSRNQPQHF
TRBD2 TRBJ2-3 - TRBV11-3 TGTGCCAGCAGCTGGTCTAGCGGGAGCACAGATACGCAGTATTTT CASSWSSGSTDTQYF
- TRBJ2-6 - TRBV30 TGTGCCTGGAACCTCGGAGGGTCTGGGGCCAACGTCCTGACTTTC CAWNLGGSGANVLTF
- TRBJ1-2 - TRBV12-3/TRBV12-4 TGTGCCAGCAGTTTGGGAGCTAACTATGGCTACACCTTC CASSLGANYGYTF
- TRBJ2-7 - TRBV19 TGTGCCAGTAGTATAGACGCGGGCCTAACCTACGAGCAGTACTTC CASSIDAGLTYEQYF
- TRBJ1-1 - TRBV7-2 TGTGCCAGCAGCTTAAGGACTAACACTGAAGCTTTCTTT CASSLRTNTEAFF
- TRBJ2-5 - TRBV2 TGTGCCAGCAGCCCCGAGGCCGGGACTGGGCAGACCCAGTACTTC CASSPEAGTGQTQYF
TRBD1 TRBJ2-5 once TRBV4-1 TGCGCCAGCAGCCATACAGTCGGGACAGGGGGTGGAGAGACCCAGTACTTC CASSHTVGTGGGETQYF
- TRBJ2-7 - TRBV28 TGTGCCAGCACCAGGGATACCCAAGGCGAGCAGTACTTC CASTRDTQGEQYF
- TRBJ1-5 - TRBV10-1 TGCGCCAGCAGTGAGGGGGTCGGGGGGGTAGGTGGTAGCAATCAGCCCCAGCATTTT CASSEGVGGVGGSNQPQHF
- TRBJ1-6 once TRBV5-4 TGTGCCAGCAGCGCCGGGTCTCTTAAATCTGGTAATTCACCCCTCCACTTT CASSAGSLKSGNSPLHF
- TRBJ1-5 once TRBV3-1/TRBV3-2 TGTGCCAGCAGCCAAGGGGGCGCGGGACAGCCCCAGCATTTT CASSQGGAGQPQHF
- TRBJ2-4 - TRBV5-8 TGTGCCAGCAGCCGTGGGGCGGCGGGGAACATTCAGTACTTC CASSRGAAGNIQYF
TRBD2 TRBJ2-1 - TRBV15 TGTGCCACCAGCTCCAGGAGGGCTAGCGGATACAATGAGCAGTTCTTC CATSSRRASGYNEQFF
TRBD2 TRBJ2-1 - TRBV5-1 TGCGCCAGCAGCATAATTCGACTAGCGGGGGCACACAATGAGCAGTTCTTC CASSIIRLAGAHNEQFF
- TRBJ1-1 - TRBV12-1 TGTGCCAGCAGCTTTGGCGTCGTGGGGCGAGAAACTGAAGCTTTCTTT CASSFGVVGRETEAFF
- TRBJ1-4 - TRBV2 TGTGCCAGCAGTGAAAGGGGAGGCAGTGAAAAACTGTTTTTT CASSERGGSEKLFF
- TRBJ1-3 - TRBV7-9 TGTGCCAGCAGCCCGATCTCCGGGACTGGAAACACCATATATTTT CASSPISGTGNTIYF
- TRBJ1-2 once TRBV6-5 TGTGCCAGCAGTTACAGATCTGGAGCTAACTATGGCTACACCTTC CASSYRSGANYGYTF
TRBD1 TRBJ1-2 - TRBV5-1 TGCGCCAGCAGCTCCGCCCCGGGACAGGGGACGTATGGCTACACCTTC CASSSAPGQGTYGYTF
TRBD2 TRBJ2-3 - TRBV7-9 TGTGCCATCTCTAGCGGGGGGTCGTTCACAGATACGCAGTATTTT CAISSGGSFTDTQYF
TRBD2 TRBJ2-3 - TRBV9 TGTGCCAGCAGCCCCGGGACTAGCGGAACAGATACGCAGTATTTT CASSPGTSGTDTQYF
TRBD1 TRBJ1-6 - TRBV5-1 TGCGCCAGCAGCTTGTCTTTACAGGGGGACAACTCCTATAATTCACCCCTCCACTTT CASSLSLQGDNSYNSPLHF
- TRBJ1-5 - TRBV21-1 TGTGCCAGCAGCAAATGGACCCAGGACACGGATCAGCCCCAGCATTTT CASSKWTQDTDQPQHF
- TRBJ2-3 once TRBV11-1 TGTGCCAGCAGCTTAGGGGTAAAGGGGGGGTCTACGCAGTATTTT CASSLGVKGGSTQYF
- TRBJ1-1 few TRBV25-1 TGTGCCAGCAGTGAATCGTGGGCAGTGAACACTGAAGCTTTCTTT CASSESWAVNTEAFF
- TRBJ1-1 - TRBV30 TGTGCCTGGAGCGTCCTAGGCAGAGACACTGAAGCTTTCTTT CAWSVLGRDTEAFF
TRBD2 TRBJ2-3 - TRBV10-3 TGTGCCGTTTCCGGGACTAGCGGGAACAACGCATTAGATACGCAGTATTTT CAVSGTSGNNALDTQYF
TRBD1 TRBJ1-4 - TRBV7-2 TGTGCCAGCAGCTTTCGACAGGGGACCCCTGGTGAAAAACTGTTTTTT CASSFRQGTPGEKLFF
- TRBJ2-3 once TRBV5-1 TGCGCCAGCACGCCGTACGGGGGAGATACGCAGTATTTT CASTPYGGDTQYF
TRBD1 TRBJ1-5 - TRBV19 TGTGCCAGTAGTATAATGACAGGGGGCCTCATCTTTAATCAGCCCCAGCATTTT CASSIMTGGLIFNQPQHF
- TRBJ1-6 once TRBV9 TGTGCCAGCAGCGCCGCTAAGGGGTTGAATTCACCCCTCCACTTT CASSAAKGLNSPLHF
TRBD1 TRBJ1-4 - TRBV5-6 TGTGCCAGCAGCTTGTGGGCAGGGGGCTCTACTAATGAAAAACTGTTTTTT CASSLWAGGSTNEKLFF
- TRBJ2-7 - TRBV27 TGTGCCAGCCGGGACTCCGGACGCTACGAGCAGTACTTC CASRDSGRYEQYF
- TRBJ2-2 once TRBV7-9 TGTGCCAGCAGCCCCCCGACTACCGGGGAGCTGTTTTTT CASSPPTTGELFF
- TRBJ2-5 - TRBV11-3 TGTGCCAGCAGCTTAGGAGCTAGCTCGCGAGGTGGCCAAGAGACCCAGTACTTC CASSLGASSRGGQETQYF
TRBD1 TRBJ1-4 - TRBV4-1 TGCGCCAGCAGCCAAGGTACAGGGGGCGCGGGTGAAAAACTGTTTTTT CASSQGTGGAGEKLFF
TRBD2 TRBJ2-1 - TRBV3-1/TRBV3-2 TGTGCCAGCAACCTAGCGGGAGGGGTCGATGAGCAGTTCTTC CASNLAGGVDEQFF
TRBD2 TRBJ2-7 - TRBV10-3 TGTGCCATCAGGACTAGCAAGGAAGGAGACGAGCAGTACTTC CAIRTSKEGDEQYF
TRBD1 TRBJ1-2 - TRBV11-2 TGTGCCAGCAGCCCCTCAACAGGGGCTAACTATGGCTACACCTTC CASSPSTGANYGYTF
- TRBJ2-3 - TRBV18 TGTGCCAGCTCAGCGGCAGGGGAAGATACGCAGTATTTT CASSAAGEDTQYF
- TRBJ1-4 - TRBV25-1 TGTGCCAGCAGAAACAGGGAGAGTGAAAAACTGTTTTTT CASRNRESEKLFF
- TRBJ2-1 once TRBV7-2 TGTGCCAGCAGCTTAACTCACAGGCAGAATGAGCAGTTCTTC CASSLTHRQNEQFF
- TRBJ1-4 - TRBV5-5 TGTGCCAGCAGCAACGGGAGAATTAATGAAAAACTGTTTTTT CASSNGRINEKLFF
- TRBJ1-5 - TRBV28 TGTGCCAGCATTCCCCGGGGGGCCAATCAGCCCCAGCATTTT CASIPRGANQPQHF
TRBD1 TRBJ2-2 - TRBV28 TGTGCCAGCAACAGGGGGGACACCGGGGAGCTGTTTTTT CASNRGDTGELFF
- TRBJ1-5 - TRBV7-9 TGTGCCAGCAGCTTAGGGGCAGGGGCGGGTAATCAGCCCCAGCATTTT CASSLGAGAGNQPQHF
TRBD1 TRBJ1-2 - TRBV18 TGTGCCAGCTCACCAAGGGAGACAGGGGATGGCTACACCTTC CASSPRETGDGYTF
TRBD1 TRBJ2-7 - TRBV7-2 TGTGCCAGCAGACCGACAGGGGGATACGAGCAGTACTTC CASRPTGGYEQYF
TRBD1 TRBJ1-1 - TRBV18 TGTGCCAGCTCACCCGACAGGGGGAACACTGAAGCTTTCTTT CASSPDRGNTEAFF